These T cell receptor beta chains were read from a single sample in a study of vaccination and CD4 T cells after COVID-19. TCRdb re-derived calls from the PCR reads in MiXCR, one entry per CDR3 protein. The sample carries roughly 14,000 distinct CDR3 sequences, about 35% recorded once. These receptors lack a known antigen. Sequenced sample: cultured CD4+ T cells from blood. Every receptor here comes from a human donor with COVID-19. The CDR3 runs from the conserved cysteine through the conserved F or W. D genes are given only for firm matches. The listing skips clone size in some rows; elsewhere it reads once, few, many or a size class.

v_gene: TRBV6-5
len: 16
d_gene: .
j_gene: TRBJ1-4
abundance: few
CDR3nt: TGTGCCAGCAGTTACCGCTTGGGGGAGACTAATGAAAAACTGTTTTTT
CDR3aa: CASSYRLGETNEKLFF

v_gene: TRBV30
len: 15
d_gene: .
j_gene: TRBJ1-5
abundance: few
CDR3nt: TGTGCCTGGAGCTCAGCCGGGACCCAATCGGAGCCCCAGCATTTT
CDR3aa: CAWSSAGTQSEPQHF

v_gene: TRBV6-4
len: 13
d_gene: .
j_gene: TRBJ1-5
abundance: few
CDR3nt: TGTGCCAGCAGTGACAGGGGCAATCAGCCCCAGCATTTT
CDR3aa: CASSDRGNQPQHF

v_gene: TRBV30
len: 12
d_gene: TRBD1
j_gene: TRBJ1-1
abundance: .
CDR3nt: TGTGCCTGGAGGGACAGGGTGGCTGAAGCTTTCTTT
CDR3aa: CAWRDRVAEAFF

v_gene: TRBV12-3/TRBV12-4
len: 12
d_gene: .
j_gene: TRBJ2-5
abundance: .
CDR3nt: TGTGCCAGCAGTTTGGTCCGCGAGACCCAGTACTTC
CDR3aa: CASSLVRETQYF

v_gene: TRBV7-2
len: 15
d_gene: .
j_gene: TRBJ2-3
abundance: .
CDR3nt: TGTGCCAGCAGCCCTCAAATCCCCCGCACAGATACGCAGTATTTT
CDR3aa: CASSPQIPRTDTQYF

v_gene: TRBV7-9
len: 14
d_gene: TRBD1
j_gene: TRBJ2-5
abundance: .
CDR3nt: TGTGCCAGCAGCCTCACAGGGGGCGCAGAGACCCAGTACTTC
CDR3aa: CASSLTGGAETQYF

v_gene: TRBV20-1
len: 13
d_gene: TRBD2
j_gene: TRBJ2-7
abundance: .
CDR3nt: TGCAGTGCTAGAGATACCCTACTAGCGCTCCGCCACTTC
CDR3aa: CSARDTLLALRHF

v_gene: TRBV2
len: 11
d_gene: .
j_gene: TRBJ1-1
abundance: .
CDR3nt: TGTGCCAGCAGTGGAAATGTGGAAGCTTTCTTT
CDR3aa: CASSGNVEAFF

v_gene: TRBV5-1
len: 14
d_gene: TRBD1
j_gene: TRBJ2-5
abundance: .
CDR3nt: TGCGCCAGCAGTGCCGGGACAGGGGGAGAGACCCAGTACTTC
CDR3aa: CASSAGTGGETQYF

v_gene: TRBV11-3
len: 15
d_gene: .
j_gene: TRBJ2-1
abundance: .
CDR3nt: TGTGCCAGCAGCTTTGTTCGGGGGGCTTACAATGAGCAGTTCTTC
CDR3aa: CASSFVRGAYNEQFF

v_gene: TRBV19
len: 14
d_gene: .
j_gene: TRBJ1-6
abundance: few
CDR3nt: TGTGCCAGTAGTATCTCTTCGGGCACCTCACCCCTCCACTTT
CDR3aa: CASSISSGTSPLHF

v_gene: TRBV7-8
len: 13
d_gene: TRBD1
j_gene: TRBJ1-1
abundance: few
CDR3nt: TGTGCCAGCAGCTCAAGGGGGCCCACTGAAGCTTTCTTT
CDR3aa: CASSSRGPTEAFF

v_gene: TRBV6-1
len: 13
d_gene: .
j_gene: TRBJ2-7
abundance: large
CDR3nt: TGTGCCAGCAGCGGGGTGGAGGACGGCGAGCAGTACTTC
CDR3aa: CASSGVEDGEQYF

v_gene: TRBV6-1
len: 16
d_gene: .
j_gene: TRBJ1-6
abundance: .
CDR3nt: TGTGCCAGCAGTATGAGGGTTAACTCCTATAATTCACCCCTCCACTTT
CDR3aa: CASSMRVNSYNSPLHF

v_gene: TRBV27
len: 14
d_gene: .
j_gene: TRBJ2-2
abundance: few
CDR3nt: TGTGCCAGCAGTTTAACCAGGTCCACCGGGGAGCTGTTTTTT
CDR3aa: CASSLTRSTGELFF

v_gene: TRBV11-3
len: 12
d_gene: .
j_gene: TRBJ1-5
abundance: .
CDR3nt: TGTGCCAGCAGCTTAATGGACCAGCCCCAGCATTTT
CDR3aa: CASSLMDQPQHF

v_gene: TRBV7-9
len: 13
d_gene: .
j_gene: TRBJ1-2
abundance: few
CDR3nt: TGTGCCAGCAGCTCTCGACACCGCTATGGCTACACCTTC
CDR3aa: CASSSRHRYGYTF

v_gene: TRBV19
len: 16
d_gene: .
j_gene: TRBJ1-6
abundance: medium-sized
CDR3nt: TGTGCCAGTAGTATAGCGGCCCCCAATATCAATTCACCCCTCCACTTT
CDR3aa: CASSIAAPNINSPLHF

v_gene: TRBV20-1
len: 16
d_gene: .
j_gene: TRBJ1-1
abundance: few
CDR3nt: TGCAGTGCTATACCCCCTGACAGGCCCATGAACACTGAAGCTTTCTTT
CDR3aa: CSAIPPDRPMNTEAFF

v_gene: TRBV6-2/TRBV6-3
len: 16
d_gene: TRBD1
j_gene: TRBJ2-5
abundance: few
CDR3nt: TGTGCCAGCAGACCGATTTTGACAGGGGTTGGAGAGACCCAGTACTTC
CDR3aa: CASRPILTGVGETQYF

v_gene: TRBV4-1
len: 19
d_gene: TRBD1
j_gene: TRBJ1-2
abundance: .
CDR3nt: TGCGCCAGCAGCCAAGACAAGGTACCGGGACAGGGGATGGTCGAGGGCTACACCTTC
CDR3aa: CASSQDKVPGQGMVEGYTF

v_gene: TRBV19
len: 15
d_gene: TRBD1
j_gene: TRBJ2-3
abundance: .
CDR3nt: TGTGCCAGTACCATGGGACAGGGTTACACAGATACGCAGTATTTT
CDR3aa: CASTMGQGYTDTQYF

v_gene: TRBV24-1
len: 17
d_gene: .
j_gene: TRBJ1-5
abundance: few
CDR3nt: TGTGCCACCAGTGATTCGTGGGGGGGGCAGTTCAATCAGCCCCAGCATTTT
CDR3aa: CATSDSWGGQFNQPQHF

v_gene: TRBV7-7
len: 14
d_gene: .
j_gene: TRBJ2-5
abundance: .
CDR3nt: TGTGCTAGCAGCTTATCACCAACCCAAGAGACCCAGTACTTC
CDR3aa: CASSLSPTQETQYF

v_gene: TRBV28
len: 12
d_gene: .
j_gene: TRBJ2-5
abundance: .
CDR3nt: TGTGCCAGCAGTACACCCCAAGAGACCCAGTACTTC
CDR3aa: CASSTPQETQYF

v_gene: TRBV19
len: 14
d_gene: TRBD2
j_gene: TRBJ2-3
abundance: .
CDR3nt: TGTGCCAGTAGTCCGGGACTAGGCACAGATACGCAGTATTTT
CDR3aa: CASSPGLGTDTQYF

v_gene: TRBV2
len: 14
d_gene: TRBD1
j_gene: TRBJ1-6
abundance: few
CDR3nt: TGTGCCAGCAAGGGACAGTCATATAATTCACCCCTCCACTTT
CDR3aa: CASKGQSYNSPLHF

v_gene: TRBV9
len: 15
d_gene: TRBD1
j_gene: TRBJ1-2
abundance: few
CDR3nt: TGTGCCAGCAGCACCCGGGACAGGGATGTCGGGGGCTACACCTTC
CDR3aa: CASSTRDRDVGGYTF

v_gene: TRBV6-1
len: 13
d_gene: .
j_gene: TRBJ2-2
abundance: few
CDR3nt: TGTGCCAGCAGTGCTCATGCCCTGCCCGAGCTGTTTTTT
CDR3aa: CASSAHALPELFF

v_gene: TRBV11-2
len: 15
d_gene: .
j_gene: TRBJ1-6
abundance: few
CDR3nt: TGTGCCAGCAGCGCCCGGGACACTACTAATTCACCCCTCCACTTT
CDR3aa: CASSARDTTNSPLHF

v_gene: TRBV5-1
len: 15
d_gene: TRBD2
j_gene: TRBJ2-7
abundance: .
CDR3nt: TGCGCCAGCAGCTTAACTAGCGGGGCATACTACGAGCAGTACTTC
CDR3aa: CASSLTSGAYYEQYF

v_gene: TRBV4-3
len: 15
d_gene: TRBD1
j_gene: TRBJ1-1
abundance: once
CDR3nt: TGCGCCAGCAGCCATTACAGGGGGCTGGACACTGAAGCTTTCTTT
CDR3aa: CASSHYRGLDTEAFF

v_gene: TRBV19
len: 13
d_gene: .
j_gene: TRBJ2-7
abundance: .
CDR3nt: TGTGCCAGTAGTATTGAAGGGGGCTACGAGCAGTACTTC
CDR3aa: CASSIEGGYEQYF

v_gene: TRBV5-1
len: 15
d_gene: .
j_gene: TRBJ2-3
abundance: medium-sized
CDR3nt: TGCGCCAGCAAGGAATACAGTTCTAGCACAGATACGCAGTATTTT
CDR3aa: CASKEYSSSTDTQYF

v_gene: TRBV7-9
len: 14
d_gene: .
j_gene: TRBJ2-2
abundance: .
CDR3nt: TGTGCCAGCAGCTCCGCAGGGGACACCGGGGAGCTGTTTTTT
CDR3aa: CASSSAGDTGELFF

v_gene: TRBV29-1
len: 15
d_gene: .
j_gene: TRBJ1-1
abundance: .
CDR3nt: TGCAGCGTCGTCTGGGGAACGGCCGGGTCAGTAGAAGCTTTCTTT
CDR3aa: CSVVWGTAGSVEAFF